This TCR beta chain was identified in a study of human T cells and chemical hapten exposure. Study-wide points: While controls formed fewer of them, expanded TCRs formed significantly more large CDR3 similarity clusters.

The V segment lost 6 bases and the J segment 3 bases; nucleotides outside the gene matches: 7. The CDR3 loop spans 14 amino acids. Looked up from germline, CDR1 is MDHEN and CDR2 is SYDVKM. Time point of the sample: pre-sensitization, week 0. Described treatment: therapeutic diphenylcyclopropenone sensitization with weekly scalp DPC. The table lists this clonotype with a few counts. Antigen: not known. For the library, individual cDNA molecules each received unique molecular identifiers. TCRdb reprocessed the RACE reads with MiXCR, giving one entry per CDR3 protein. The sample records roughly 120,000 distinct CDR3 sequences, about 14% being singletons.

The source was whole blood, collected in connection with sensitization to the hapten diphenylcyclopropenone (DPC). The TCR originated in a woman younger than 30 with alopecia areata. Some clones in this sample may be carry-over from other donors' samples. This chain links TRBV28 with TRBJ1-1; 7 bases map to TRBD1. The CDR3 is CASRVQGMDTEAFF. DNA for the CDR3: TGTGCCAGCAGGGTACAGGGGATGGACACTGAAGCTTTCTTT. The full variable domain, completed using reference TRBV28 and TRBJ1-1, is DVKVTQSSRYLVKRTGEKVFLECVQDMDHENMFWYRQDPGLGLRLIYFSYDVKMKEKGDIPEGYSVSREKKERFSLILESASTNQTSMYLCASRVQGMDTEAFFGQGTRLTVV.